This T cell receptor beta chain originates from a study of immune heterogeneity within non-small cell lung tumors. The study, taken as a whole, reports: Site-unique high-frequency clones occurred alongside identical dominant CDR3 beta clonotypes that recurred across tumor sites within a patient.

Template input, which was bulk tumor genomic DNA, totaled roughly 590 ng per sample. During surgery, each primary tumor gave multiple biopsies spaced as far apart as possible. Undergoing curative surgery were patients whose non-small cell lung cancer was untreated and newly diagnosed. V dropped 0 bases and J dropped 3; count of bases not matched to a gene: 5. CDR1 LNHNV and CDR2 YYDKDF come from the germline V gene (reference sequence). The CDR3 covers 16 residues. This clonotype occurred many times. Antigen specificity is unknown. TCR beta CDR3 was amplified by multiplex PCR using 32 V and 13 J primers. MiXCR, run by TCRdb on the multiplex PCR reads, gives a single entry per CDR3 protein. Here the sample spans some 7,100 distinct CDR3 sequences, 22% being singletons.

This chain links TRBV15 with TRBJ2-5, with 9 bases matching TRBD2. The sequencing input was lung tumor tissue. The sequence derives from a man in his sixties with non-small cell lung cancer. CDR3 nucleotides: TGTGCCACCAGCAGAGATTTGGCGGGAGGGGAAGAGACCCAGTACTTC. Protein: CATSRDLAGGEETQYF.